Listed below are T cell receptor beta chains from one sample, sequenced in a study of shared clonotypes between healthy human individuals. Some clones are missing from TCRdb's copy, which holds only in-frame ones; the method was immunoSEQ multiplex PCR. The sample has 470,000 or so clones, about 78% seen once. The sequencing sample was made of PBMCs. The source of these receptors is a woman aged 40 to 50 in good health. Some clones in this sample may be carry-over from other donors' samples. The CDR3 runs from the conserved cysteine through the conserved F or W.

v_gene,len,CDR3aa
TRBV11-1,14,CASSSDRANTEAFF
TRBV29-1,14,CSGRLAAYTGELFF
TRBV4-3,16,CASSQDASVVYNEQFF
TRBV30,13,CAWSIGGNQPQHF
TRBV6-5,15,CASSYSSSGSRELFF
TRBV5-6,13,CASTKYPKETQYF
TRBV30,13,CACPGQTDSPLHF
TRBV19,13,CASSKQGNTEAFF
TRBV11-2,19,CASSLRPGGGRWGYDEQYF
TRBV2,15,CASRVGTAYTGELFF